These 19 T cell receptor beta chains were all obtained from the same sample, sequenced in a study of spatial heterogeneity in lung cancer. The time point was: sample taken at primary tumor resection. Extraction of whole RNA from tumor, nontumor lung or frozen PBMC preceded unsorted sequencing. TCRdb ran MiXCR on the 5' RACE reads and lists one entry per CDR3 protein. Of around 48,000 distinct CDR3 sequences listed, around 5.2% are singletons. The material sequenced was PBMCs, taken at surgery. The receptors come from a male donor with early-stage non-small cell lung cancer.

This clonotype has a count of ten or more. The chain recombines TRBV7-9 with TRBJ1-1; TRBD1 is a possible D gene (5 bases). This CDR3 region has 14 residues. Germline V CDR1 and CDR2: SEHNR, FQNEAQ (reference sequence). Trimming removed 4 bases at V and 3 bases at J, with 12 bases between. The CDR3 region is CASSSLGTYTEAFF. The CDR3 nucleotides read TGTGCCAGCAGCTCGTTGGGGACCTACACTGAAGCTTTCTTT.

This clonotype has at least ten counts. The J gene is TRBJ1-1, the V gene TRBV7-2; D remains unclear. Looked up from germline, CDR1 is SGHTA and CDR2 is FQGNSA. Trimming shortened V by 1 base and J by 5 bases, and 14 bases separated the two germline ends. The CDR3 totals 15 residues. The CDR3 spells CASSLGAVGQTEAFF. The DNA for the CDR3 is TGTGCCAGCAGCTTAGGGGCAGTCGGTCAGACTGAAGCTTTCTTT.

This clonotype was recorded at least ten times. This chain links TRBV28 with TRBJ2-1; 7 bases fit TRBD2. With V trimmed by 4 bases and J by 5 bases, 8 bases remained unmatched. Germline V CDR1 and CDR2: MDHEN, SYDVKM. The CDR3 is made up of 15 amino acids. This chain's CDR3 is CASSSSGNSDNEQFF. The CDR3 DNA is TGTGCCAGCAGTTCCAGCGGGAATAGTGACAATGAGCAGTTCTTC.

This clonotype has a count of ten or more. This chain joins TRBV4-3 and TRBJ2-1; 11 bases are shared with TRBD2. Germline V CDR1 and CDR2: LGHNA, YSLEER. Unmatched junction bases numbered 11, after V lost 4 bases and J lost 6 bases. This CDR3 is built from 17 residues. CDR3 nucleotides: TGCGCCAGCAGCCCTAGACTAGCGGGAAGTAGATTCAATGAGCAGTTCTTC. It translates to CASSPRLAGSRFNEQFF.

In its sample, this clonotype was seen many times. The chain combines TRBV20-1 with TRBJ2-3, with 9 nucleotides matching TRBD2. The CDR3 has 14 amino acids. The trim removed 3 bases at V and 4 bases at J, leaving 5 bases unmatched. Germline V CDR1 and CDR2: DFQATT, SNEGSKA (reference sequence). The CDR3 DNA reads TGCAGTGCTAGCATAGCGGGAGACGCAGATACGCAGTATTTT. It yields the protein CSASIAGDADTQYF.

This clonotype was observed at least ten times. This rearrangement joins TRBV24-1 to TRBJ2-1, with 13 bases aligning to TRBD2. Germline V gene sequence: CDR1 KGHDR, CDR2 SFDVKD. The V gene end was trimmed by 5 bases and the J gene end by 11 bases; junction bases not matched to a gene: 2. The CDR3 sequence is 13 residues long. CDR3 in DNA: TGTGCCACCAGTGGACTAGCGGGAGGCCAGCAGTTCTTC. It is translated as CATSGLAGGQQFF.

This clonotype was detected ten times or more. The chain has TRBV20-1 and TRBJ2-1, with D perhaps TRBD1 or TRBD2 (5 bases each). Trimming left V 3 bases short and J 0 bases short, with 15 bases between. Germline V gene data show CDR1 as DFQATT and CDR2 as SNEGSKA (reference sequence). CDR3 length: 16 amino acids. CDR3 DNA sequence: TGCAGTGCTAGTCCCCCCTGGGGGAGCTCCTACAATGAGCAGTTCTTC. Translated: CSASPPWGSSYNEQFF.

Many counts were recorded for this clonotype. V gene TRBV18 combines with J gene TRBJ2-7, with 7 bases fitting TRBD1. There are 14 residues in the CDR3. Per germline, CDR1 KGHSH and CDR2 LQKENI. With V trimmed by 0 bases and J by 1 base, 0 bases remained unmatched. The CDR3 region is CASSPPGQSYEQYF. For the CDR3, the DNA is TGTGCCAGCTCACCACCGGGACAGTCCTACGAGCAGTACTTC.

In this sample, this clonotype turned up a few times. The genes are TRBV5-1 and TRBJ1-2; the match to TRBD1 covers 7 bases. The CDR3 is 14 residues long. After removal of 1 base from V and 5 bases from J, the junction contained 5 bases not matched to a gene. In germline, CDR1 is SGHRS, CDR2 YFSETQ. CDR3 region: CASSLYGTAYGYTF. CDR3 bases: TGCGCCAGCAGCTTGTATGGGACAGCTTATGGCTACACCTTC. Complete variable domain (other parts from reference TRBV5-1 and TRBJ1-2): KAGVTQTPRYLIKTRGQQVTLSCSPISGHRSVSWYQQTPGQGLQFLFEYFSETQRNKGNFPGRFSGRQFSNSRSEMNVSTLELGDSALYLCASSLYGTAYGYTFGSGTRLTVV.

This sequence joins TRBV15 and TRBJ2-1, with TRBD2 identical over 10 bases. The CDR3 consists of 15 residues. Losses at the gene ends were 0 bases for V and 5 bases for J; bases not matched to a gene: 1. Germline CDR1 LNHNV, CDR2 YYDKDF (reference sequence). CDR3 coding DNA: TGTGCCACCAGCAGAGACCTAGCGGGAGACAATGAGCAGTTCTTC. Translation gives CATSRDLAGDNEQFF.

The J gene is TRBJ2-3, the V gene TRBV15; tentative D call: TRBD1 (5 bases). CDR1 and CDR2 (germline): LNHNV, YYDKDF (reference sequence). CDR3 length equals 15 residues. The germline V and J ends were trimmed by 2 bases and 4 bases, with 13 bases remaining between them. In DNA form, the CDR3 reads TGTGCCACCAGCAGACAGGGTAATCAGGCAGATACGCAGTATTTT. It is translated as CATSRQGNQADTQYF.

This clonotype was seen at least ten times. The rearrangement joins TRBV7-3 to TRBJ2-3, with D perhaps assigned TRBD1 or TRBD2 (6 bases each). There are 16 residues in the CDR3. With 4 bases removed from V and 1 base from J, the gap between germline ends came to 15 bases. CDR1 and CDR2 (germline): SGHTA, FQGTGA. The chain's CDR3 is CASSSGDFLGTDTQYF. CDR3 DNA sequence: TGTGCCAGCAGCTCAGGGGACTTTTTAGGCACAGATACGCAGTATTTT. Filled out from reference TRBV7-3 and TRBJ2-3, the complete variable domain reads GAGVSQTPSNKVTEKGKYVELRCDPISGHTALYWYRQSLGQGPEFLIYFQGTGAADDSGLPNDRFFAVRPEGSVSTLKIQRTERGDSAVYLCASSSGDFLGTDTQYFGPGTRLTVL.

This clonotype was detected many times. The chain carries TRBV3-1 and TRBJ2-7; 10 bases are shared with TRBD2. J was trimmed by 6 bases and V by 0 bases; bases with no gene match: 5. There are 15 residues in the CDR3. The germline V gene encodes CDR1 LGHDT and CDR2 YNNKEL (reference sequence). The CDR3 nucleotides are TGTGCCAGCAGCCAAGAAGGACTAGCGGTTCTCGAGCAGTACTTC. This codes for CASSQEGLAVLEQYF.

At least ten counts were recorded for this clonotype. The chain is built from TRBV2 and TRBJ2-7, with D uncertain. The V end was cut by 1 base, the J end by 4 bases, with 14 bases between. The CDR3 loop spans 15 amino acids. Germline V gene data show CDR1 as SNHLY and CDR2 as FYNNEI. The CDR3: CASSEDVILGYEQYF. Written as DNA, the CDR3 is TGTGCCAGCAGTGAAGATGTCATCCTAGGGTACGAGCAGTACTTC.

In its sample, this clonotype was seen many times. The chain recombines TRBV6-2 or TRBV6-3 with TRBJ2-1; 12 nucleotides match TRBD2. The CDR3 is 11 amino acids. Germline V gene sequence: CDR1 MNHEY, CDR2 SVGEGT. CDR3 coding DNA: TGTACTAGCGGGAGGAACAATGAGCAGTTCTTC. This gives the protein CTSGRNNEQFF.

This clonotype has at least ten counts. This chain links TRBV10-3 with TRBJ2-3; 8 nucleotides align to TRBD1. Losses at the gene ends were 8 bases for V and 1 base for J; bases not matched to a gene: 2. Germline values: CDR1 ENHRY, CDR2 SYGVKD. This CDR3 is built from 13 residues. The CDR3 here is CAIGGQGTDTQYF. CDR3 coding DNA: TGTGCCATCGGGGGACAGGGCACAGATACGCAGTATTTT.

This clonotype rates as medium-sized. The CDR3 nucleotides read TGTGCCACCAGCAAGGGACGGCAAACAGATACGCAGTATTTT. This codes for CATSKGRQTDTQYF. V and J are TRBV15 and TRBJ2-3, with D perhaps TRBD1 or TRBD2 (5 bases each). Germline values: CDR1 LNHNV, CDR2 YYDKDF (reference sequence). Trimming removed 4 bases from V and 3 bases from J, with 11 bases in between. CDR3 length: 14 amino acids.

This clonotype was seen many times. Here the CDR3 reads CAISESNEYSIQYF. In DNA form, the CDR3 reads TGTGCCATCAGTGAGTCAAATGAGTATAGCATTCAGTACTTC. The chain has TRBV10-3 and TRBJ2-4; D gene ambiguous. The CDR3 has 14 residues. CDR1 is ENHRY, CDR2 SYGVKD, per germline. Trimming shortened V by 0 bases and J by 9 bases, and 12 bases separated the two germline ends.

This clonotype was counted many times. The V and J genes are TRBV7-8 and TRBJ1-6; no firm D call. Germline values: CDR1 SGHVS, CDR2 FQNEAQ. Trimming took off 0 bases at V and 7 bases at J, with 10 bases between the two ends. This CDR3 has 15 amino acids. CDR3 sequence reads: CASSLAGRGNSPLHF. CDR3 coding DNA: TGTGCCAGCAGCTTAGCCGGACGGGGAAATTCACCCCTCCACTTT.